This T cell receptor beta chain was captured in a study of cytomegalovirus exposure and HLA in healthy donors. Only a few counts were recorded for this clone. Its antigen is unidentified. General study findings and limits: Analyses of presence and absence presupposed an approximately uniform sequencing depth across donors.

Researchers ran the PCR with 60 Vbeta and 13 Jbeta primers. Under the authors' procedure: About 11 million of the roughly 77 million unique TCR beta chains counted in a later analysis were shared. Assay used: immunoSEQ multiplex PCR; TCRdb lists only in-frame clones, some missing. V and J calls and clone size follow that table, whereas D and trimming were derived from the DNA. The data show about 140,000 clones, about 76% seen once. Deletions cut 1 base from V and 5 bases from J, with 12 bases between. The CDR3 is 15 amino acids. From germline, CDR1 is SGDLS and CDR2 YYNGEE. The sequencing sample was made of PBMCs. The chain employs TRBV9 and TRBJ2-2; a possible D gene is TRBD2 (5 bases). The receptor was derived from a female donor in good health and CMV-seronegative. The CDR3 is CASSVYWTPTGELFF. The CDR3 DNA reads TGTGCCAGCAGCGTATATTGGACTCCTACCGGGGAGCTGTTTTTT. Based on the CDR3 plus reference TRBV9 and TRBJ2-2, the full variable domain is DSGVTQTPKHLITATGQRVTLRCSPRSGDLSVYWYQQSLDQGLQFLIQYYNGEERAKGNILERFSAQQFPDLHSELNLSSLELGDSALYFCASSVYWTPTGELFFGEGSRLTVL.